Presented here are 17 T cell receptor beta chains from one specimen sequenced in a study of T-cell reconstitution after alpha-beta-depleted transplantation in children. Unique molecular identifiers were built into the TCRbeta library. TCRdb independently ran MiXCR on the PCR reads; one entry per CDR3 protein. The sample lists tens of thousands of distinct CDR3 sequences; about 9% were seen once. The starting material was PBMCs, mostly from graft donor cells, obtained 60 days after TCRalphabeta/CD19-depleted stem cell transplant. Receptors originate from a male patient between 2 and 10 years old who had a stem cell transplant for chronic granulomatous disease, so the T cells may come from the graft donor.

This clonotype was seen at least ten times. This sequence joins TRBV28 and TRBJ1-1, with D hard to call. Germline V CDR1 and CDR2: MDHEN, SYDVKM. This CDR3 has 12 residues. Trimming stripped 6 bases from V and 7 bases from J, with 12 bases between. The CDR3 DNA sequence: TGTGCCAGCAGGGATATCGCAAGTGAAGCTTTCTTT. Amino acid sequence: CASRDIASEAFF.

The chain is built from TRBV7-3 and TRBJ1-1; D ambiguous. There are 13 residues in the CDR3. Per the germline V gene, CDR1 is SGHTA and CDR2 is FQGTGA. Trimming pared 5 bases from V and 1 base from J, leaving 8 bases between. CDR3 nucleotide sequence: TGTGCCAGCAGCCCAACACGGAACACTGAAGCTTTCTTT. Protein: CASSPTRNTEAFF.

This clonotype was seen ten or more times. The CDR3 DNA follows: TGCAGCACTGGGGCCCCCACGGCCCCCTACAATGAGCAGTTCTTC. This gives the protein CSTGAPTAPYNEQFF. This chain uses TRBV29-1 with TRBJ2-1; D might be TRBD1 (5 bases). The CDR3 has 15 amino acids. Germline assignment: CDR1 SQVTM and CDR2 ANQGSEA. Trimming took 8 bases from V and 2 from J, leaving 19 bases between them.

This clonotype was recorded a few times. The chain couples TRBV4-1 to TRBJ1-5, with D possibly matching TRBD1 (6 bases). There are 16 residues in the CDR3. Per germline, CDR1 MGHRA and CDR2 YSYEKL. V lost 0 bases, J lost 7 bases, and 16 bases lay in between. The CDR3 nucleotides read TGCGCCAGCAGCCAAGAGGGGGGGAGACAGGTCCAGCCCCAGCATTTT. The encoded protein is CASSQEGGRQVQPQHF.

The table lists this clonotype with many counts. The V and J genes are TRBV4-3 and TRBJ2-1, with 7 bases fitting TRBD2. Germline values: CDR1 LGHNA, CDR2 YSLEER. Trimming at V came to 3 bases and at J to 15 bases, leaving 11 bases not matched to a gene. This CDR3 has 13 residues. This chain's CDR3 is CASSHQRLARLFF. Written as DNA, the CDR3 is TGCGCCAGCAGCCACCAGCGACTAGCCAGACTGTTCTTC.

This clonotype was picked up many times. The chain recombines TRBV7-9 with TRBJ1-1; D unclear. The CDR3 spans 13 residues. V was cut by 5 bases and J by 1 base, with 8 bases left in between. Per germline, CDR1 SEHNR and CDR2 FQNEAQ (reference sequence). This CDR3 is CASSPPGNTEAFF. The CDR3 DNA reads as TGTGCCAGCAGCCCTCCAGGGAACACTGAAGCTTTCTTT.

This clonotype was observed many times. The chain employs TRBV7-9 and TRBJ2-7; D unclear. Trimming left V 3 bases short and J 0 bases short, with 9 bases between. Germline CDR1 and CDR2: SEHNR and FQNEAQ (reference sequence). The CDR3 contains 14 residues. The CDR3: CASSLDGSSYEQYF. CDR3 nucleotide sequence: TGTGCCAGCAGCTTGGACGGGTCCTCCTACGAGCAGTACTTC.

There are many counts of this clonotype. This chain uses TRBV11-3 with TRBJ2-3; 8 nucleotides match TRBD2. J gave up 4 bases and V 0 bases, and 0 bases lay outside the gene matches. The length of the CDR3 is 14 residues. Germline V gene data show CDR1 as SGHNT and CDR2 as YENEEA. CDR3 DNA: TGTGCCAGCAGCTTAGACGGGAGGGCAGATACGCAGTATTTT. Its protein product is CASSLDGRADTQYF.

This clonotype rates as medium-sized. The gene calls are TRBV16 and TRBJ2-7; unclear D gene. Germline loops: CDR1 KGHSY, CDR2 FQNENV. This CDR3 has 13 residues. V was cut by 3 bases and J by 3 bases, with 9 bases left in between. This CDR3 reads CASSQSQFYEQYF. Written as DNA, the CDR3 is TGTGCCAGCAGCCAGTCACAGTTCTACGAGCAGTACTTC.

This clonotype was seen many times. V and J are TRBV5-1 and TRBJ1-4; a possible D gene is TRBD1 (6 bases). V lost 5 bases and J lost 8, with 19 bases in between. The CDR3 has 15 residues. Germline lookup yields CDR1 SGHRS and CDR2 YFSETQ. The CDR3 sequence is CASSLGVRGDEKLFF. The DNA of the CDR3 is TGCGCCAGCAGTCTGGGGGTCAGGGGTGACGAAAAACTGTTTTTT.

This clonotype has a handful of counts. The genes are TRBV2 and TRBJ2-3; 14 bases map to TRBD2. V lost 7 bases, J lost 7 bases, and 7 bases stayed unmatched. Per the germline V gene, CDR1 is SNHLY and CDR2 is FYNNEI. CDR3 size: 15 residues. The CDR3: CASNRGLAGAYTQYF. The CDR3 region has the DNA TGTGCCAGCAATAGGGGACTAGCGGGGGCCTATACGCAGTATTTT.

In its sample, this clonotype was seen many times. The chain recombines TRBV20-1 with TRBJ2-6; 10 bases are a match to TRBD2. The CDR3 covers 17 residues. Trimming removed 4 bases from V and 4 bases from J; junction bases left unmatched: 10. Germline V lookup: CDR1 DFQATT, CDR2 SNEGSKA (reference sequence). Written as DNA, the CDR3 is TGCAGTGCTACAACCGGGACTAGCGCCACCGGGGCCAACGTCCTGACTTTC. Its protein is CSATTGTSATGANVLTF.

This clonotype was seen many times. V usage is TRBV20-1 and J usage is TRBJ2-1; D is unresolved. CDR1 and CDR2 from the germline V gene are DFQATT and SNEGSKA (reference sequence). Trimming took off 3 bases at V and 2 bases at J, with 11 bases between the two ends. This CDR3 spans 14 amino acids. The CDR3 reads CSASLPRTYNEQFF. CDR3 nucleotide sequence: TGCAGTGCTAGTCTTCCGCGAACCTACAATGAGCAGTTCTTC.

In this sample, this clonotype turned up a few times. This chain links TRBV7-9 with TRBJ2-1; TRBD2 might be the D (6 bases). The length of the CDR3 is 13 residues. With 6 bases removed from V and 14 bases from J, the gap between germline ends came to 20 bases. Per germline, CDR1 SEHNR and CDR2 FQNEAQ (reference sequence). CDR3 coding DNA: TGTGCCAGCAGACCACAAACCCGGACTATTAAGTTCTTC. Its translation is CASRPQTRTIKFF.

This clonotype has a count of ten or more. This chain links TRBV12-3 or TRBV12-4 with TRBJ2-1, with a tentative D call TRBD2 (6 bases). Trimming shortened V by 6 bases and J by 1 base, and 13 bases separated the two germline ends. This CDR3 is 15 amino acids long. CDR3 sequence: CASSPLASSYNEQFF. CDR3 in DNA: TGTGCCAGCAGCCCTCTAGCGTCATCCTACAATGAGCAGTTCTTC.

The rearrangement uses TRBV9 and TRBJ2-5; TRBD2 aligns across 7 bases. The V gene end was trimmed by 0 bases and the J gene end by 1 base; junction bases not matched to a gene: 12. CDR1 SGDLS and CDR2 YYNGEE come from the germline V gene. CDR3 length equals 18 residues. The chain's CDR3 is CASSVAGPRGLLQETQYF. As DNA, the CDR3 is TGTGCCAGCAGCGTAGCTGGGCCGCGGGGGTTGCTCCAAGAGACCCAGTACTTC.

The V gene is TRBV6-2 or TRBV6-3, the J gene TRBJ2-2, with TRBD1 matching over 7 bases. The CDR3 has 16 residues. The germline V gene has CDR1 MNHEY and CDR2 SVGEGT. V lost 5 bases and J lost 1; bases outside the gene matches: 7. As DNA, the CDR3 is TGTGCCAGCAGTCGCCGACAGGGAAAGAACACCGGGGAGCTGTTTTTT. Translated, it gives CASSRRQGKNTGELFF.